This entry concerns a single TCR beta chain. What this receptor recognizes is not known. One base away there is no much larger clone; base qualities are not given. Receptor amplification or capture employed the immunoSEQ multiplex PCR assay. A mixture of 60 forward primers for TCR Vbeta segments and 13 reverse primers for TCR Jbeta segments was used in the multiplex PCR. The CDR3 region of rearranged TCR beta genes was amplified from genomic DNA with a multiplex PCR assay. The Illumina HiSeq System was used to sequence the amplified TCR beta libraries as 87-base-pair reads. The published analysis was carried out like this. In a later analysis, tens of millions of unique TCR beta chains were counted across the roughly 610 repertoires, and roughly 10 million of these chains were shared by at least two donors. A nearest-neighbor algorithm error-corrected the raw reads and collapsed the reads into unique sequences, merging closely related sequences to remove PCR and sequencing errors. V, D and J gene segments were assigned by aligning CDR3 sequences to IMGT reference sequences. For a sequence to be retained, at least a six-nucleotide match to both a V gene segment and a J gene segment was required. A rearrangement was called productive if the CDR3 had no stop codons and remained in frame with V and J, and every other rearrangement was called non-productive. Following IMGT convention, CDR3 was defined as the stretch from the second conserved V-encoded cysteine to the conserved J-encoded phenylalanine. The earlier analysis of roughly 590 of the donors excluded sequences that lacked an unambiguous match to a single V gene segment. An earlier analysis of 450 to 650 of the donors called V segments functional above 56.7% productive rearrangements and segregating when the between-donor standard deviation exceeded 5%. A statistical classification framework was built for diagnosing cytomegalovirus status from the catalog of TCR beta chain sequences. In a later analysis, TCR nucleotide sequences were compared against IMGT/GENE-DB human TR gene sequences so that V and J genes could be assigned. A later analysis assigned CDR3 sequences and most-parsimonious VDJ recombination scenarios with the TCRdist pipeline. In a later analysis, each TCR beta chain was defined by its CDR3 amino acid sequence together with its V-gene family, and reads without a unique V-gene family were excluded. A later analysis removed several hundred highly shared, low-generation-probability nucleotide sequences to deal with suspected cross-contamination and a sequencing artifact. For each public chain, a later analysis derived a clonal expansion index from normalized ranks of inferred template counts within each repertoire. In a later analysis, generation probabilities were computed using a VDJ recombination model fitted to out-of-frame rearrangements, and the results were checked against IGoR. In a later analysis, TCR-TCR, TCR-HLA and TCR-CMV co-occurrence was scored with hypergeometric tests, and a repertoire-size bias correction was applied to TCR pairs. False discovery rates were estimated in a later analysis by permuting HLA or CMV assignments 20 times. In a later analysis, co-occurring TCRs were grouped with DBSCAN, and TCRdist sequence similarity was added when clustering was performed within HLA-allele-positive subsets. Repertoires with fewer than 30,000 or more than 120,000 public chains, plus five repertoires with anomalous nucleotide sharing, were excluded from co-occurrence clustering. In TCRdb, the immuneACCESS table is reduced to in-frame sequences with V and J assigned. These tables do not hold every clone; where another copy was compared, an unresolved V gene accounts for under half, and the others remain unexplained. That table furnishes V, J and clone size, whereas the DNA furnished D and trimming. Across this sample there are fewer than 200,000 clones, with roughly 65% seen only once. The ten largest clones take up 3.5% to 5.5% of the sample.

The germline V gene encodes CDR1 SGHNT and CDR2 YENEEA. Taken from cysteine to phenylalanine, the CDR3 has 18 residues. The only DNA kept is the CDR3, 54 bases in frame from the first base. V is pared back by 0 bases and J by 5 bases, with 19 bases lying between the germline termini. The cohort consisted of 600 or so healthy bone marrow donors. At the time of sampling, every cohort member was nominally healthy, though immune exposures that went unrecorded were likely present. The donor was CMV seropositive and was included in the group of 250 to 300 seropositive cohort members. Every donor gave a peripheral blood sample, and the peripheral blood mononuclear cells from that sample were used for TCR beta sequencing. The Qiagen DNeasy Blood Extraction Kit was used to extract genomic DNA from the blood cell samples. The data originate from a study of cytomegalovirus exposure and HLA in healthy donors (dated by TCRdb to about 2017). Context from the whole study: In an earlier analysis of roughly 590 of the donors, 250 to 350 Gb of sequence data and some 100 million unique TCR beta sequences from roughly 180 million T cells were reported. Roughly five DR-DQ haplotypes were treated as single units for association and clustering because of strong linkage in the cohort. Across approximately 420 genotyped donors of the cohort, an average of roughly 230,000 unique TCR beta nucleotide sequences per donor were sequenced, and approximately 17% of those sequences were non-productive. The aim of the study was to test whether cataloging public T cell receptors could identify signatures of past pathogen exposure. In an earlier analysis of roughly 580 of the donors, high-throughput TCR beta sequencing was used to judge whether each TCR beta V gene segment behaved as functional or pseudogenic. Along with the approximately 670-subject first cohort, a separate validation cohort of over a hundred different subjects was used. Of the 398 genotyped donors, about 80% fell in the genetic ancestry cluster associated with self-reported Caucasian donors. HLA typing included class I and class II loci at four-digit resolution. Every repertoire in the discovery cohort had been generated on one and the same sequencing platform. An early release covering approximately 600 HLA-typed donors comprised approximately 290 gigabases of sequencing data and 85 million to 100 million unique TCR sequences. Typing coverage varied by locus: about 620-630 donors for A, B, C, DRB1 and DQB1; some 520 for DQA1; more than 600 for DPA1; 400 to 480 for DPB1. Rather than using new phenotypic data, the later analysis identified candidate immune exposures from TCR beta sequences and from how often those sequences occurred across donors. To predict cytomegalovirus infection status, the study combined high-throughput TCR immunosequencing, statistical association of individual TCRs with disease status, and machine learning. A later analysis re-analyzed previously published TCR beta repertoires from 666 donors and added high-resolution HLA genotyping to study TCR occurrence patterns. In a later genetic analysis, genome-wide SNP genotypes for about 65% of the roughly 670 donors were used, and that subset was treated as a discovery cohort. Donor age, sex, ethnicity and CMV serostatus were collected together with the repertoire data. The study used immunosequencing to profile the T cell repertoires of hundreds of subjects and linked those repertoires to cytomegalovirus serostatus.

Overall study outcomes, separate from this receptor: In this cohort, only TCR beta chains were sequenced, and detectable features were limited by the absence of alpha or paired-chain data. Because HLA typing was missing for some donors at each locus, association tests included only the typed subset. A total of some 180 TCR beta chains were listed by the study as associated with cytomegalovirus. According to a later analysis, TCR association rates differed among HLA loci, with DRB1 alleles showing the most associated TCRs and HLA-C alleles showing the fewest. In an earlier analysis of approximately 590 of the donors, most TCR beta V segments were observed in productive rearrangements about 87% or about 30% of the time, broadly matching IMGT annotations. A further reported finding was that TCR beta sequences accurately predicted the HLA-A and HLA-B alleles for most subjects in the first cohort. Roughly uniform sequencing depth across donors was assumed in presence/absence analyses, although this assumption may not hold. In a later analysis, several top co-occurrence clusters were reported to appear linked to parvovirus B19, influenza, CMV and Epstein-Barr virus. It was suggested by the authors that the approach could potentially be generalized to other disease states and immunological phenotypes. The sequencing pipeline was judged likely to have produced a cluster of highly shared sequence variants as a technical artifact. In a later analysis, most CMV-associated TCR beta chains were found to appear HLA-restricted, with HLA associations seemingly driven largely by CMV exposure. In vitro tests confirmed that a few of the cytomegalovirus-associated TCR beta chains recognize cytomegalovirus antigens. Across donors, most TCR sequences were observed very rarely, whereas some public TCRs were present in many individuals. Fewer than 20 rarely observed V segments, including chromosome 9 orphons, were excluded from the earlier analysis of about 500 of the donors because counts were too low. A later genetic analysis reported fewer N-insertions in productive TCRs among donors in an Asian-associated ancestry cluster than the 666-donor mean. Specific HLA alleles were associated with about 17,000 TCR beta sequences at a false discovery rate of 0.05 in a later analysis. In a later analysis, HLA-associated TCR beta chains were found to be more clonally expanded and to have lower generation probabilities than equally common non-associated chains. An association between a missense DCLRE1C variant and V-gene and J-gene trimming of TCR beta chains was found in a later genetic analysis and replicated in an independent cohort. Linkage disequilibrium might explain the correlated functional status among segregating V segments, but an unknown experimental factor could not be ruled out. When HLA alleles, especially DR and DQ, strongly co-occurred, attributing TCR associations to individual alleles was difficult. Some IMGT-functional V segments, including TRBV6-2 and TRBV6-3, could not be told apart with the 87-base-pair reads, so those segments were excluded. Cytomegalovirus status was reported to be diagnosed by the classifier with high specificity and sensitivity in both the original and validation cohorts. Immune exposure information for the cohort was limited to CMV serostatus.

The chain joins TRBV11-3 to TRBJ2-2; perhaps TRBD1 is the D gene, with 6 bases matching. Sample: PBMCs. The sequence was obtained from a woman younger than 35 in good health and CMV-seropositive. DNA sequence: TGTGCCAGCAGCTTAGATCAGGGTGGGACACGGAGGACCGGGGAGCTGTTTTTT. Its translation reads: CASSLDQGGTRRTGELFF. The CDR3, completed at both ends by the reference TRBV11-3 and TRBJ2-2 genes, gives the full variable domain EAGVVQSPRYKIIEKKQPVAFWCNPISGHNTLYWYLQNLGQGPELLIRYENEEAVDDSQLPKDRFSAERLKGVDSTLKIQPAELGDSAVYLCASSLDQGGTRRTGELFFGEGSRLTVL.